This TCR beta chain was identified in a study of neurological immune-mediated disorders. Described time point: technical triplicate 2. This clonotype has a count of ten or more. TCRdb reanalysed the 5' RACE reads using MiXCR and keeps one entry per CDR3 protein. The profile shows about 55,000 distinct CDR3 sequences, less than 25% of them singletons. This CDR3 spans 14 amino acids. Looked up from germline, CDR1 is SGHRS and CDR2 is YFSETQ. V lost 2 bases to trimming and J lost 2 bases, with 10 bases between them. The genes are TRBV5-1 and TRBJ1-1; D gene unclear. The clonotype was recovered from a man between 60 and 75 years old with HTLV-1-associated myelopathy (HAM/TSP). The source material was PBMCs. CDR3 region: CASSLAPGNTEAFF. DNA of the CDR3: TGCGCCAGCAGCTTAGCACCGGGAAACACTGAAGCTTTCTTT.